This record covers a single TCR beta chain. The data were taken from a study of blood T cell repertoires in COVID-19. Turning to the study itself: T cells, B-cell-depleted T cells, or PBMCs provided the cDNA or gDNA that served as material.

With 7 bases removed from V and 4 bases from J, the gap between germline ends came to 17 bases. The CDR3 spans 14 residues. Germline CDR1 reads SGHRS; CDR2 reads YFSETQ. Original methodology: Estimates of nucleated cell counts were drawn from the amplification of reference gene primers. Sequenced by immunoSEQ multiplex PCR; TCRdb stores in-frame clones only, minus some. V, J and clone size are those of that table, while D and trimming were read from the DNA. The table includes about 110,000 clones, about 83% detected once. The chain joins TRBV5-1 to TRBJ1-1, with D perhaps matching TRBD1 (5 bases). Sequencing input: peripheral blood. This receptor was taken from a woman aged 70-85 years with acute or convalescent COVID-19. The CDR3, as DNA: TGCGCCAGCCGGGACCGCGGGGCCGGCACTGAAGCTTTCTTT. It translates to CASRDRGAGTEAFF.